Detailed here is one T cell receptor beta chain. The CDR3 loop spans 14 amino acids. Germline assignment: CDR1 ENHRY and CDR2 SYGVKD. Trimming removed 0 bases at V and 2 bases at J, with 6 bases between. Data came from immunoSEQ multiplex PCR; TCRdb stores just in-frame clones and leaves some out. The data contain more than 80,000 clones, roughly 94% of them singletons. The data were obtained in a study of OX40 agonist ivuxolimab in advanced cancers. The origin of this receptor is an adult with an advanced solid tumor such as melanoma, head and neck, liver or kidney cancer. This chain links TRBV10-3 with TRBJ2-3; D remains ambiguous. The specimen was CD4+ or CD8+ T cells sorted from blood, collected in a trial of the OX40 agonist ivuxolimab. The CDR3 region is CAISESGDTDTQYF. CDR3 DNA: TGTGCCATCAGTGAGTCCGGTGACACAGATACGCAGTATTTT.